Listed below are T cell receptor beta chains from one sample, sequenced in a study of CD8+ T cells in alopecia areata. Assay used: immunoSEQ multiplex PCR; TCRdb lists only in-frame clones, some missing. The data contain under 350,000 clones, 58% of them singletons. Sequencing used CD4+ T cells sorted from blood, obtained at week 24, from a patient treated with tofacitinib. The receptors derive from a human donor with alopecia areata. The CDR3 runs from the conserved cysteine through the conserved F or W. The D gene is left open where the match is weak. Rows may omit the clone size; those that give it use once, few, many or a size class.

v_gene	j_gene	d_gene	abundance	CDR3aa	CDR3nt
TRBV30	TRBJ1-4	NA	NA	CAWSGGKLFF	TGTGCCTGGAGTGGGGGAAAACTGTTTTTT
TRBV2	TRBJ2-3	TRBD1	NA	CASQRTGSTDTQYF	TGTGCCAGTCAAAGGACAGGCAGCACAGATACGCAGTATTTT
TRBV19	TRBJ1-4	NA	few	CASKRAKGYEKLFF	TGTGCCAGTAAAAGGGCGAAGGGGTATGAAAAACTGTTTTTT
TRBV28	TRBJ1-1	NA	NA	CASSLHRFMNTEAFF	TGTGCCAGCAGTTTACACAGATTCATGAACACTGAAGCTTTCTTT
TRBV6-5	TRBJ1-2	NA	NA	CASSYSDKEGYTF	TGTGCCAGCAGTTACTCCGATAAGGAAGGCTACACCTTC
TRBV6-5	TRBJ2-4	NA	NA	CASSTPGSSIQYF	TGTGCCAGCAGCACGCCAGGCTCCTCTATTCAGTACTTC
TRBV29-1	TRBJ1-2	NA	few	CSVAPRQANYGYTF	TGCAGCGTTGCCCCAAGACAGGCGAACTATGGCTACACCTTC
TRBV5-1	TRBJ1-1	NA	NA	CASSFKGGTEAFF	TGCGCCAGCAGCTTCAAGGGTGGCACTGAAGCTTTCTTT
TRBV7-9	TRBJ1-2	NA	NA	CASSTSSGGYTF	TGTGCCAGCAGCACCTCCTCGGGCGGCTACACCTTC
TRBV5-1	TRBJ2-7	TRBD1	NA	CASSMDRDYEQYF	TGCGCCAGCAGTATGGACAGGGACTACGAGCAGTACTTC
TRBV30	TRBJ2-1	NA	NA	CALSRGGAYNEQFF	TGTGCCCTTAGCAGGGGGGGTGCCTACAATGAGCAGTTCTTC
TRBV7-9	TRBJ2-1	NA	NA	CASSSGGYNEQFF	TGTGCCAGCAGCTCCGGGGGTTACAATGAGCAGTTCTTC
TRBV7-3	TRBJ2-3	TRBD2	NA	CASSSIAGDTDTQYF	TGTGCCAGCAGCTCCATAGCGGGAGACACAGATACGCAGTATTTT
TRBV30	TRBJ2-7	NA	NA	CAWSVSYEQYF	TGTGCCTGGAGTGTAAGCTACGAGCAGTACTTC
TRBV25-1	TRBJ1-4	NA	NA	CASSETGATNEKLFF	TGTGCCAGCAGTGAAACGGGTGCAACTAATGAAAAACTGTTTTTT
TRBV4-3	TRBJ1-4	NA	NA	CASSQDWAVTTNEKLFF	TGCGCCAGCAGCCAAGATTGGGCAGTCACAACTAATGAAAAACTGTTTTTT
TRBV23-1	TRBJ2-3	TRBD1	NA	CASSLTGDDTDTQYF	TGCGCCAGCAGTCTTACAGGGGACGATACAGATACGCAGTATTTT
TRBV5-1	TRBJ2-3	TRBD2	NA	CASSLGLGTDTQYF	TGCGCCAGCAGCCTAGGACTAGGGACAGATACGCAGTATTTT
TRBV30	TRBJ1-6	NA	few	CAWSGQYNSPLHF	TGTGCCTGGAGTGGACAGTATAATTCACCCCTCCACTTT
TRBV29-1	TRBJ2-6	NA	few	CSVDQSSGANVLTF	TGCAGCGTGGATCAGAGCTCTGGGGCCAACGTCCTGACTTTC
TRBV7-7	TRBJ2-5	TRBD2	NA	CASSFDTGGETQYF	TGTGCTAGCAGCTTTGATACGGGGGGAGAGACCCAGTACTTC
TRBV6-5	TRBJ2-3	NA	NA	CASTKLGKATDTQYF	TGTGCCAGCACTAAACTCGGGAAAGCCACAGATACGCAGTATTTT
TRBV6-1	TRBJ2-1	NA	NA	CASSVQGGGQYNEQFF	TGTGCCAGCAGTGTACAGGGCGGGGGCCAATACAATGAGCAGTTCTTC
TRBV7-9	TRBJ1-2	TRBD1	NA	CASSSLTGGNYGYTF	TGTGCCAGCAGCTCCCTAACAGGGGGCAACTATGGCTACACCTTC
TRBV6-5	TRBJ2-5	NA	NA	CAISETAQETQYF	TGTGCCATCAGTGAGACGGCGCAAGAGACCCAGTACTTC
TRBV29-1	TRBJ1-3	NA	NA	CSVDNPRGAAGNTIYF	TGCAGCGTTGATAACCCGCGGGGGGCGGCTGGAAACACCATATATTTT
TRBV5-1	TRBJ2-1	NA	few	CASSSRTGSSYNEQFF	TGCGCCAGCAGCTCTCGGACGGGGAGCTCCTACAATGAGCAGTTCTTC
TRBV5-4	TRBJ2-5	NA	NA	CASSLTGTETQYF	TGTGCCAGCAGCTTGACAGGGACCGAGACCCAGTACTTC
TRBV23-1	TRBJ2-5	TRBD1	NA	CASSSTGGRGETQYF	TGCGCCAGCAGCAGTACAGGGGGACGGGGAGAGACCCAGTACTTC
TRBV7-8	TRBJ1-2	TRBD1	few	CASSLAGTAGGYTF	TGTGCCAGCAGCTTAGCGGGGACAGCGGGTGGCTACACCTTC
TRBV5-4	TRBJ2-4	TRBD2	NA	CASSPGLAGGTKNIQYF	TGTGCCAGCAGCCCTGGACTAGCGGGGGGCACCAAAAACATTCAGTACTTC
TRBV29-1	TRBJ2-2	NA	NA	CSVGTTNTGELFF	TGCAGCGTGGGGACAACGAACACCGGGGAGCTGTTTTTT
TRBV5-1	TRBJ1-1	NA	NA	CASSLEGIGNTEAFF	TGCGCCAGCAGCTTGGAAGGGATCGGGAACACTGAAGCTTTCTTT
TRBV29-1	TRBJ2-3	NA	NA	CRGGRGPVDTQYF	TGCAGAGGGGGTCGGGGCCCGGTGGATACGCAGTATTTT
TRBV28	TRBJ1-6	TRBD1	NA	CASSPISTGGVRSPLHF	TGTGCCAGCAGTCCCATTTCGACAGGGGGCGTAAGATCACCCCTCCACTTT
TRBV6-6	TRBJ1-4	NA	few	CASSYGRSEEKLFF	TGTGCCAGCAGTTACGGCAGGTCAGAGGAAAAACTGTTTTTT
TRBV7-9	TRBJ2-7	NA	NA	CASSLAQEGLYEQYF	TGTGCCAGCAGCTTAGCGCAAGAGGGGCTGTACGAGCAGTACTTC